This T cell receptor (beta chain) was obtained from a study of regulatory T cells in long-lasting Graves disease. Study as a whole: Patients met the persistent Graves' disease definition after over 5 years of antithyroid drugs with positive TSH receptor antibodies. Whole-study findings and limits: The TCR repertoire of persistent Graves' patients was less diverse than that of newly diagnosed ones. Shared public clonotypes totalled about 2,800 in persistent patients, compared with 966 in new patients.

The time point is: persistent/refractory GD, antithyroid drugs over 5 years with positive TRAb. The authors made the TCR library using RNA they extracted from PBMCs. The CDR3 has 12 amino acids. The ends were cut back, 9 bases at V and 9 bases at J, with 15 bases in the middle. Germline CDR1 reads MNHEY; CDR2 reads SVGEGT. TCR beta libraries were built with iRepertoire HTBI primers and Arm-PCR of CDR3 regions. In the original workflow: Analysis of the samples identified roughly 62 TRBV and 13 to 15 TRBJ segments. TCRdb fed the multiplex PCR reads into MiXCR, producing one record per CDR3 protein. The V and J calls, along with clone size, are taken from TCRdb and not from the paper's own processing. The sample contains about 660,000 distinct CDR3 sequences, 25% to 35% of which appear only once. This clonotype was recorded a few times. Its specificity is not known.

The chain has TRBV6-2 or TRBV6-3 and TRBJ1-5; D is uncertain. The clonotype comes from a female donor with Graves disease. The input for sequencing was peripheral blood mononuclear cells (PBMCs), taken when the disease was refractory, from a patient treated with antithyroid drugs. The CDR3 loop reads CASERSGAPQHF. For the CDR3, the DNA is TGTGCCAGTGAACGTTCGGGAGCGCCCCAGCATTTT.